This TCR beta chain was identified in a study of shared clonotypes between healthy human individuals (dated by TCRdb to about 2020). About the full investigation: The cohort included a few men and a couple of women between 18 and 49 years of age. The study deeply sequenced blood TCR repertoires of roughly five healthy adults to estimate repertoire size and the extent of clonotype sharing between individuals. For each donor, CD4 naive and CD4 memory were each given three plates, CD8 naive was given two plates, and CD8 memory was given one plate. Leukapheresis yielded between about 0.8 and 8.9 billion PBMCs per donor. Libraries were prepared and TCR repertoires were sequenced by different laboratories using diverse techniques, in order to increase sequencing depth and limit assay-specific biases.

TCR CDR3 regions were amplified from genomic DNA by multiplex PCR using the deep immunoSEQ assay. Genomic DNA extracted from each cell subset was distributed evenly over all wells of several immunoSEQ 96-well plates, and each plate served as one replicate. For sorted subsets, approximately 190 ng of genomic DNA, equivalent to 25,000 to 35,000 T cell genomes, went into each replicate PCR. Purified libraries were measured with a Qubit 3.0 fluorometer, size-checked on a Bioanalyzer 2100, and measured again with the KAPA Library Quantification kit. Every immunoSEQ 96-well plate was sequenced on a dedicated single-read 150-cycle Illumina NextSeq 550 flow cell. The paper's data handling went like this. Because the immunoSEQ output held only junctional sequences and lacked quality scores, the filtering could not match the filtering applied to full-length reads. To assign V/J genes and CDR3, sequences were annotated using PyIR, a Python wrapper for IgBLAST v1.9, with IMGT germline references. Reads were filtered out if the reads had weak V/J assignments (E-value above 1e-6), no CDR3, stop codons, out-of-frame junctions, or ambiguous translated residues. V3J clonotypes were defined as sequences sharing an identical inferred V gene, J gene, and CDR3 amino acid sequence. Percentage overlap between repertoires was calculated by dividing the number of shared unique clonotypes by the size of the smaller repertoire. Richness of each repertoire was evaluated using RTK rarefaction, the Chao1 estimator, and Recon v2.1 estimates of unobserved clonotypes. Generation probabilities were computed with OLGA for all TCRbeta clonotypes obtained by the gDNA method from a few donors. Here the immuneACCESS table is served through TCRdb, limited to in-frame sequences with V and J called. Missing clones are a known gap in these copies; in checked studies unresolved V genes cover under half, and the rest lacks a known reason. V and J calls and clone size are copied from that table; D and trimming were computed from the DNA. The sample has around 580,000 clones on record, roughly 98% of them singletons. The ten largest clones add up to approximately 0.33% of the sample.

CD8 naive samples were CD45RO-negative cells positively selected for CCR7, giving a CD45RA+CCR7+ population that excluded TemRA cells. The donors were healthy, HIV-negative adults who had no recently reported acute infections or vaccinations. Every donor was a Caucasian adult living in Nashville, Tennessee, USA. Blood was obtained by leukapheresis, after which PBMCs were separated by Ficoll-Histopaque density gradient centrifugation and cryopreserved in liquid nitrogen vapor phase. Purity and quantity of every magnetically sorted T cell population were checked by analytical flow cytometry. Genomic DNA was isolated from each sorted fraction and quantified by UV absorbance on a Nanodrop 2000c. As regards this clone: It lacks a known antigen. Base-call qualities are not available, and no considerably larger clone is one nucleotide away.

The paper as a whole reports these results and caveats: Sampling was restricted to blood, and TCR repertoires in tissues likely differ from the TCR repertoires found in blood. Incomplete sequencing was indicated by rarefaction of sorted-subset datasets, despite the large sequencing depth. Because the study included a small number of donors, the genetic and exposure-history diversity represented was limited. Compared with non-shared clonotypes, clonotypes shared by all four sorted-subset donors had higher generation probabilities. Naive subsets generally had larger estimated clonotype richness than memory subsets did. Pairwise subsampling indicated that sequencing depth was expected to affect the degree of clonotype sharing among donors. Across a few donors, about 4.5% of naive CD4, approximately 3.5% of naive CD8, approximately 2.5% of memory CD4, and roughly 0.41% of memory CD8 clonotypes were shared.

Sample: naive CD8+ T cells sorted from blood. Sample cell subset or site, as interpreted from the label and publication: CD45RA+CCR7+. This clonotype was obtained from a man aged 25 to 40 in good health.

The DNA sequence is given as TGTGCCAGCAGCTTAGCAGGGCTGAACAATGAGCAGTTCTTC. The resulting protein is CASSLAGLNNEQFF. This chain joins TRBV11-2 to TRBJ2-1, with TRBD1 perhaps the D gene, on 5 matching bases. Per the germline V gene, SGHAT is the CDR1 and FQNNGV is the CDR2. V lost 1 base and J lost 5 bases; the stretch between them is 9 bases long. Including cysteine and phenylalanine, the CDR3 has 14 amino acids. Solely the CDR3 DNA is kept, with 42 bases framed from the first base.